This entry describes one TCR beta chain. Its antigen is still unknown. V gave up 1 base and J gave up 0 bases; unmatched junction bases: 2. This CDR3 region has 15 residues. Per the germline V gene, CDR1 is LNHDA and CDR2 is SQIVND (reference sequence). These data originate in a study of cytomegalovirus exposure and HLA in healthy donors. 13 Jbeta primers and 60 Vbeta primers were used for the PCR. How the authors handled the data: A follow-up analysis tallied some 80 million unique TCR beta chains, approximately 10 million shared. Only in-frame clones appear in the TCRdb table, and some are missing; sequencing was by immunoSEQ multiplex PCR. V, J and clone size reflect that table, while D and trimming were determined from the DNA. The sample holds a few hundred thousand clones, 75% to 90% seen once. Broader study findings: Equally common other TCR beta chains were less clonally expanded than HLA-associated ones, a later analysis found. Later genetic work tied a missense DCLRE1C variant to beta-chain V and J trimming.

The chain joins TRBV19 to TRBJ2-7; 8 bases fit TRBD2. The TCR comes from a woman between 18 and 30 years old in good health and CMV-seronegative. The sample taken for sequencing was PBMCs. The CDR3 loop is CASSIAGTSSYEQYF. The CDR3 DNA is TGTGCCAGTAGTATAGCGGGGACTAGCTCCTACGAGCAGTACTTC.